These T cell receptor beta chains were read from a single sample in a study of beta chain features in type 1 diabetes. Generated by immunoSEQ multiplex PCR, the TCRdb table keeps only in-frame clones and is missing some. The data contain around 300,000 clones, 8% of them singletons. Sequencing was done on a sample of central memory CD4+ T cells from blood. These receptors were collected from a woman in her late teens or twenties in good health. Both conserved end residues are part of each CDR3. D genes are given only for firm matches. A row's size may be missing; if present it is once, few, many or a size class.

>TRBJ2-5|few|TRBV11-3|.
CASSLYGQGRETQYF
TGTGCCAGCAGCTTATACGGGCAGGGCCGGGAGACCCAGTACTTC
>TRBJ1-2|.|TRBV28|.
CASSGTGSLNIYGYTF
TGTGCCAGCAGTGGAACAGGCAGCCTGAATATCTATGGCTACACCTTC
>TRBJ1-4|.|TRBV9|.
CASSAGGNNEKLFF
TGTGCCAGCAGCGCTGGGGGGAATAATGAAAAACTGTTTTTT
>TRBJ2-1|few|TRBV15|.
CATTRGGSSYNEQFF
TGTGCCACCACACGTGGGGGCTCGTCCTACAATGAGCAGTTCTTC
>TRBJ2-1|.|TRBV18|TRBD2
CASSPVLAGYNEQFF
TGTGCCAGCTCACCAGTGCTAGCGGGATACAATGAGCAGTTCTTC
>TRBJ1-1|few|TRBV7-2|.
CASSLRAGDTEAFF
TGTGCCAGCAGCCTCCGTGCGGGGGACACTGAAGCTTTCTTT
>TRBJ1-2|.|TRBV4-2|TRBD1
CASSQADRVVYGYTF
TGTGCCAGCAGCCAAGCCGACAGGGTAGTCTATGGCTACACCTTC
>TRBJ2-1|few|TRBV7-2|.
CASSPTRGSYNEQFF
TGTGCCAGCAGCCCCACTAGGGGCTCCTACAATGAGCAGTTCTTC
>TRBJ1-1|.|TRBV4-1|.
CASSQEGGGWNTEAFF
TGCGCCAGCAGCCAAGAAGGAGGCGGATGGAACACTGAAGCTTTCTTT
>TRBJ2-7|.|TRBV29-1|.
CSVAGTRYEQYF
TGCAGCGTAGCCGGGACCCGCTACGAGCAGTACTTC
>TRBJ2-3|few|TRBV18|.
CASSPLTVTDTQYF
TGTGCCAGCTCACCGCTGACAGTCACAGATACGCAGTATTTT
>TRBJ1-5|few|TRBV10-3|.
CAISESQGGNQPQHF
TGTGCCATCAGTGAGTCGCAGGGAGGGAATCAGCCCCAGCATTTT
>TRBJ1-3|.|TRBV2|.
CASSAGISGNTIYF
TGTGCCAGCAGTGCGGGGATCTCTGGAAACACCATATATTTT
>TRBJ2-1|.|TRBV30|.
CAWDLGLGEQFF
TGTGCCTGGGACCTGGGACTTGGTGAGCAGTTCTTC
>TRBJ1-1|.|TRBV2|.
CASSEQGWTEAFF
TGTGCCAGCAGTGAACAGGGTTGGACTGAAGCTTTCTTT
>TRBJ2-1|many|TRBV7-9|TRBD2
CASSFGWEGRNEQFF
TGTGCCAGCAGCTTTGGGTGGGAGGGGCGCAATGAGCAGTTCTTC
>TRBJ2-1|.|TRBV11-1|TRBD2
CASSQGRASGSVQFF
TGTGCCAGCAGCCAGGGTCGGGCTAGCGGGTCGGTGCAGTTCTTC
>TRBJ1-1|few|TRBV10-3|.
CAIRPPGQNTEAFF
TGTGCCATCAGACCCCCGGGACAGAACACTGAAGCTTTCTTT
>TRBJ1-2|.|TRBV2|TRBD1
CASSQELPGQGLGGYTF
TGTGCCAGCAGTCAAGAGCTACCGGGACAGGGGTTGGGTGGCTACACCTTC
>TRBJ2-5|few|TRBV7-9|.
CASSLYAGSTETQYF
TGTGCCAGCAGCTTATATGCGGGGAGCACAGAGACCCAGTACTTC
>TRBJ2-4|many|TRBV19|TRBD1
CASMDRAEKDIQYF
TGTGCCAGTATGGACAGGGCCGAAAAGGACATTCAGTACTTC
>TRBJ2-1|many|TRBV11-1|TRBD1
CASSPLGTGFNEQFF
TGTGCCAGCAGCCCCCTGGGGACAGGGTTTAATGAGCAGTTCTTC
>TRBJ2-3|few|TRBV5-1|TRBD2
CASSNSGDGGDTQYF
TGCGCCAGCAGCAACAGCGGGGACGGCGGAGATACGCAGTATTTT
>TRBJ2-2|.|TRBV5-1|TRBD2
CASSPIAGLAGELFF
TGCGCCAGCAGCCCGATAGCGGGGTTGGCAGGGGAGCTGTTTTTT
>TRBJ2-5|few|TRBV11-2|.
CASSPNRGWETQYF
TGTGCCAGCAGCCCGAACCGGGGGTGGGAGACCCAGTACTTC
>TRBJ2-4|few|TRBV29-1|.
CSVTVWQALDQYF
TGCAGCGTGACCGTCTGGCAGGCTTTAGATCAGTACTTC
>TRBJ1-2|few|TRBV19|.
CASNRENYGYTF
TGTGCCAGCAACAGGGAGAACTATGGCTACACCTTC
>TRBJ1-2|few|TRBV20-1|.
CSAPKYGYTF
TGCAGTGCCCCGAAATATGGCTACACCTTC
>TRBJ1-3|few|TRBV18|.
CASSPTGAGGNTIYF
TGTGCCAGCTCACCTACGGGGGCAGGAGGAAACACCATATATTTT
>TRBJ1-5|.|TRBV11-3|.
CASSLLMTAQPQHF
TGTGCCAGCAGCTTACTCATGACAGCTCAGCCCCAGCATTTT
>TRBJ1-1|.|TRBV11-1|.
CASSLSLGPEAFF
TGTGCCAGCAGCTTATCGTTGGGCCCTGAAGCTTTCTTT
>TRBJ2-3|few|TRBV5-1|.
CASSLGRILTDTQYF
TGCGCCAGCAGCTTGGGGCGGATACTCACAGATACGCAGTATTTT
>TRBJ1-4|few|TRBV5-6|.
CASSSQTGIREKLFF
TGTGCCAGCAGCTCCCAGACAGGCATTCGGGAAAAACTGTTTTTT